This entry lists 13 T cell receptor beta chains sequenced from one sample in a study of blood T cell repertoires in COVID-19. The data were produced by immunoSEQ multiplex PCR, yet TCRdb's version contains in-frame clones alone and is incomplete. The data contain around 180,000 clones, approximately 81% of them seen just once; the ten biggest clones take up 18%. The sequenced sample consisted of peripheral blood. The receptors shown here come from a person between 65 and 79 years old with COVID-19, enrolled during active disease.

The chain joins TRBV7-2 to TRBJ2-6; maybe TRBD1 (5 bases). This CDR3 contains 15 residues. The germline V gene has CDR1 SGHTA and CDR2 FQGNSA. With 4 bases removed from V and 7 bases from J, the gap between germline ends came to 14 bases. CDR3 loop: CASSYRMGRANVLTF. CDR3 bases: TGTGCCAGCAGCTACCGGATGGGGCGAGCCAACGTCCTGACTTTC. The full variable domain, rest sourced from reference TRBV7-2 and TRBJ2-6, is GAGVSQSPSNKVTEKGKDVELRCDPISGHTALYWYRQSLGQGLEFLIYFQGNSAPDKSGLPSDRFSAERTGGSVSTLTIQRTQQEDSAVYLCASSYRMGRANVLTFGAGSRLTVL.

The chain joins TRBV7-8 to TRBJ1-6; 8 bases fit TRBD1. This CDR3 contains 16 residues. CDR1 is SGHVS and CDR2 is FQNEAQ in the germline V gene. The V segment lost 6 bases and the J segment 0 bases; nucleotides outside the gene matches: 4. As DNA, the CDR3 is TGTGCCAGCAGGGGACAGGCCGGCTCCTATAATTCACCCCTCCACTTT. This sequence encodes CASRGQAGSYNSPLHF.

The V gene is TRBV19, the J gene TRBJ1-2, with 9 bases lining up with TRBD1. Germline V gene sequence: CDR1 LNHDA, CDR2 SQIVND (reference sequence). Trimming removed 0 bases from V and 2 bases from J; junction bases left unmatched: 1. The CDR3 is 15 amino acids. CDR3 residues: CASSIDGQGNYGYTF. DNA for the CDR3: TGTGCCAGTAGTATAGACGGACAGGGGAACTATGGCTACACCTTC.

The chain carries TRBV30 and TRBJ2-7; 7 positions agree with TRBD2. Germline V gene lookup returns CDR1 GTSNPN and CDR2 SVGIG (reference sequence). The trim removed 2 bases at V and 3 bases at J, leaving 1 base unmatched. The CDR3 is made up of 12 amino acids. The CDR3 nucleotides read TGTGCCTGGAGTTCTAGCGGCTACGAGCAGTACTTC. This codes for CAWSSSGYEQYF.

The table lists this clone with a few counts. CDR3 DNA: TGTGCCAGCAGTCGACGAGAGGGAGGCTACTACGAGCAGTACTTC. Its translation: CASSRREGGYYEQYF. The V and J genes are TRBV27 and TRBJ2-7, with D maybe TRBD2 (6 bases). This CDR3 is built from 15 residues. Trimming shortened V by 5 bases and J by 3 bases, and 17 bases separated the two germline ends. The V gene's germline CDR1 is MNHEY and CDR2 SMNVEV (reference sequence).

The genes are TRBV19 and TRBJ2-2, with a tentative D call TRBD1 (5 bases). The CDR3 has 14 amino acids. CDR1 is LNHDA and CDR2 is SQIVND in the germline V gene (reference sequence). The V end was cut by 10 bases, the J end by 5 bases, with 17 bases between. The CDR3, as DNA: TGTGCCACTACGGGTACAGGTTCTACCGGGGAGCTGTTTTTT. This encodes CATTGTGSTGELFF.

The V and J genes are TRBV7-2 and TRBJ1-3; D may be TRBD1 (5 bases). The CDR3 totals 14 residues. The V gene's germline CDR1 is SGHTA and CDR2 FQGNSA. Trimming shortened V by 2 bases and J by 3 bases, and 8 bases separated the two germline ends. The CDR3 region has the DNA TGTGCCAGCAGCTTACGGGGGGGTGGAAACACCATATATTTT. It is translated as CASSLRGGGNTIYF.

This clone was detected a few times. This sequence joins TRBV7-3 and TRBJ2-7, with 10 bases aligning to TRBD1. The junction had 7 bases not matched to a gene; V was cut back by 5 bases and J by 6 bases. Germline CDR1 reads SGHTA; CDR2 reads FQGTGA. The CDR3 is made up of 14 amino acids. As DNA, the CDR3 is TGTGCCAGCAGCCCGGGACAGGGGAGCGGCGAGCAGTACTTC. This encodes CASSPGQGSGEQYF.

The chain combines TRBV29-1 with TRBJ1-6; D is uncertain. There are 12 residues in the CDR3. Germline CDR1 reads SQVTM; CDR2 reads ANQGSEA. Trimming stripped 4 bases from V and 10 bases from J, with 11 bases between. The CDR3 DNA reads as TGCAGCGTTGTTAGCGGGCGATCACCCCTCCACTTT. Translating gives CSVVSGRSPLHF.

The chain has TRBV11-2 and TRBJ2-7, with a possible D match to TRBD1 (5 bases). Germline loops: CDR1 SGHAT, CDR2 FQNNGV. Trimming took off 1 base at V and 5 bases at J, with 15 bases between the two ends. This CDR3 has 15 amino acids. CDR3 DNA: TGTGCCAGCAGCTTAGGGGCAGGGATTCGGGACGAGCAGTACTTC. Translated, it gives CASSLGAGIRDEQYF.

This clone was found once. The chain carries TRBV6-5 and TRBJ1-3; TRBD1 aligns across 9 bases. This CDR3 has 14 residues. CDR1 is MNHEY, CDR2 SVGAGI, per germline. V shed 6 bases and J 3 bases; nucleotides not matched to a gene: 3. DNA of the CDR3: TGTGCCAGCAGGGACAGGGGTCTTGGAAACACCATATATTTT. This translates into CASRDRGLGNTIYF.

J is TRBJ1-1 and V is TRBV19; perhaps TRBD1 as D (6 bases). The CDR3 has 13 residues. CDR1 is LNHDA and CDR2 is SQIVND in the germline V gene (reference sequence). V dropped 10 bases and J dropped 4 bases, with 16 bases sitting between them. CDR3: CATKFTGSTEAFF. The DNA for the CDR3 is TGTGCCACTAAGTTTACAGGGAGCACTGAAGCTTTCTTT.

This sequence joins TRBV7-8 and TRBJ1-5, with D uncertain. This CDR3 is 17 amino acids long. V lost 2 bases, J lost 4 bases, and 18 bases lay in between. Looked up from germline, CDR1 is SGHVS and CDR2 is FQNEAQ. As DNA, the CDR3 is TGTGCCAGCAGCTTATCGTCGGTGCGTAGCTTAAATCAGCCCCAGCATTTT. Translated: CASSLSSVRSLNQPQHF.